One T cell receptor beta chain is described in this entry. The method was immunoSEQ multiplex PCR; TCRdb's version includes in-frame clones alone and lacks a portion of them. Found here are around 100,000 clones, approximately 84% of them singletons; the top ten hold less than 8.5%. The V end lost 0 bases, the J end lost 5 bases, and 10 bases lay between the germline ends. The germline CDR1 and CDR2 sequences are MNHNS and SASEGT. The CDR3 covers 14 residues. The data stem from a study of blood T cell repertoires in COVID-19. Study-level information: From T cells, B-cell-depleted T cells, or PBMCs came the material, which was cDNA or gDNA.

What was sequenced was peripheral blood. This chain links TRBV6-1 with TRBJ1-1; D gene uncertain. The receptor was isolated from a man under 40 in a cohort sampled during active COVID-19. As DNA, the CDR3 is TGTGCCAGCAGTGAAGCAGGGAGGGAAACTGAAGCTTTCTTT. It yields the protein CASSEAGRETEAFF.